Listed below are T cell receptor beta chains from one sample, sequenced in a study of cytomegalovirus exposure and HLA in healthy donors. The assay was immunoSEQ multiplex PCR, and TCRdb's table has in-frame clones only and misses some. The table records over 150,000 clones, approximately 81% of them present only once. The sequenced sample was PBMCs. The receptors were gathered from a man aged 18 to 30 in good health and CMV-seronegative. The CDR3 runs from the conserved cysteine through the conserved F or W. Each record gives: V gene, J gene, clone size, D gene, CDR3 protein, CDR3 DNA. A D gene is named only where the DNA matches it firmly. Size values are once, few and many counts, or a class for expanded clones, and some rows have none.

TRBV10-1,TRBJ1-1,NA,NA,CASSDGLYEAFF,TGCGCCAGCAGTGACGGACTGTATGAAGCTTTCTTT
TRBV7-9,TRBJ2-3,NA,TRBD1,CASSLGDRGGDTQYF,TGTGCCAGCAGCTTAGGGGACAGGGGAGGTGATACGCAGTATTTT
TRBV7-6,TRBJ2-5,few,TRBD2,CASKTSGRRETQYF,TGTGCCAGCAAGACTAGCGGGAGACGAGAGACCCAGTACTTC
TRBV9,TRBJ2-3,once,NA,CASSGRFDTDTQYF,TGTGCCAGCAGCGGGAGGTTCGATACAGATACGCAGTATTTT
TRBV12-5,TRBJ1-5,NA,NA,CASGLVSGGIQPQHF,TGTGCTAGTGGTTTGGTAAGCGGGGGCATCCAGCCCCAGCATTTT
TRBV11-3,TRBJ2-1,NA,TRBD1,CASSHLDRASSYNEQFF,TGTGCCAGCAGCCACCTGGACAGGGCGAGCTCCTACAATGAGCAGTTCTTC
TRBV6-4,TRBJ2-7,NA,TRBD1,CATPTGGEQYF,TGTGCCACTCCGACAGGGGGCGAGCAGTACTTC
TRBV5-1,TRBJ2-1,NA,TRBD1,CASKLQGSNNEQFF,TGCGCCAGCAAACTACAGGGGTCCAACAATGAGCAGTTCTTC
TRBV5-1,TRBJ2-1,few,TRBD2,CASSLAGTSGYEQFF,TGCGCCAGCAGCTTGGCCGGGACTAGCGGTTATGAGCAGTTCTTC
TRBV5-1,TRBJ2-5,NA,NA,CASSLVGAGETQYF,TGCGCCAGCAGCTTGGTGGGAGCGGGAGAGACCCAGTACTTC
TRBV7-9,TRBJ2-1,NA,NA,CARGGAGSSYNEQFF,TGTGCCAGGGGGGGTGCGGGGAGCTCCTACAATGAGCAGTTCTTC
TRBV4-1,TRBJ2-5,NA,NA,CASSQVLPETQYF,TGCGCCAGCAGCCAAGTACTACCAGAGACCCAGTACTTC
TRBV5-1,TRBJ2-7,NA,TRBD2,CASSLARAGAGEQYF,TGCGCCAGCAGCTTGGCCAGAGCGGGAGCGGGCGAGCAGTACTTC
TRBV5-8,TRBJ2-1,NA,NA,CASSRGTNEQFF,TGTGCCAGCAGCCGTGGGACTAATGAGCAGTTCTTC
TRBV5-4,TRBJ2-1,NA,TRBD2,CASRGPGGSWNEQFF,TGTGCCAGCAGAGGGCCTGGCGGGAGTTGGAATGAGCAGTTCTTC
TRBV6-1,TRBJ2-7,few,TRBD1,CASSAMTGSRYEQYF,TGTGCCAGCAGTGCAATGACAGGGTCGCGATACGAGCAGTACTTC
TRBV11-2,TRBJ1-6,NA,TRBD1,CASSLAGGINSPLHF,TGTGCCAGCAGCTTAGCAGGGGGAATTAATTCACCCCTCCACTTT
TRBV21-1,TRBJ2-7,once,NA,CASSSPGQGSYEQYF,TGTGCCAGCAGCTCCCCCGGGCAGGGGTCCTACGAGCAGTACTTC
TRBV2,TRBJ2-1,few,TRBD2,CASSEGLAYNNEQFF,TGTGCCAGCTCCGAGGGACTAGCGTACAACAATGAGCAGTTCTTC
TRBV27,TRBJ2-2,NA,TRBD2,CASSHVGGPGELFF,TGTGCCAGCAGTCACGTGGGAGGGCCCGGGGAGCTGTTTTTT
TRBV14,TRBJ1-1,few,NA,CASSPQSGNTEAFF,TGTGCCAGCAGCCCACAAAGCGGGAACACTGAAGCTTTCTTT
TRBV6-1,TRBJ2-7,NA,TRBD2,CASSDFLGLAVSYEQYF,TGTGCCAGCAGTGATTTTCTCGGGCTAGCGGTATCCTACGAGCAGTACTTC
TRBV29-1,TRBJ2-3,NA,NA,CSPRRSESSSTDTQYF,TGCAGCCCCCGCCGTAGCGAATCTTCTAGCACAGATACGCAGTATTTT
TRBV11-3,TRBJ2-5,NA,TRBD2,CASSPGRTSRSQETQYF,TGTGCCAGCAGCCCAGGCCGGACTAGCCGGAGCCAAGAGACCCAGTACTTC
TRBV29-1,TRBJ2-7,NA,NA,CSLTPREGEQYF,TGCAGCCTAACGCCACGAGAGGGCGAGCAGTACTTC
TRBV5-4,TRBJ2-7,few,NA,CASSLAGTLRVYEQYF,TGTGCCAGCAGCTTGGCCGGAACACTAAGAGTCTACGAGCAGTACTTC
TRBV7-2,TRBJ2-7,NA,TRBD1,CASSLGQVTEQYF,TGTGCCAGCAGCCTGGGACAGGTGACCGAGCAGTACTTC
TRBV18,TRBJ1-1,NA,NA,CASSLRQNTEAFF,TGTGCCAGCTCACTGAGACAGAACACTGAAGCTTTCTTT
TRBV28,TRBJ1-2,few,NA,CASTEGPANYGYTF,TGTGCCAGCACCGAGGGTCCTGCTAACTATGGCTACACCTTC
TRBV19,TRBJ2-5,NA,NA,CASSQQETQYF,TGTGCCAGTAGTCAGCAAGAGACCCAGTACTTC
TRBV11-3,TRBJ2-2,NA,NA,CASSLYYPGELFF,TGTGCCAGCAGCTTATACTATCCCGGGGAGCTGTTTTTT
TRBV5-1,TRBJ2-5,NA,TRBD2,CASRTGLSTETQYF,TGCGCCAGCAGAACGGGACTATCCACAGAGACCCAGTACTTC
TRBV7-8,TRBJ2-1,NA,NA,CASSGRDTQLRGSYNEQFF,TGTGCCAGCAGCGGACGGGACACCCAACTCCGGGGCTCCTACAATGAGCAGTTCTTC
TRBV9,TRBJ2-3,NA,NA,CASSPGAGVADTQYF,TGTGCCAGCAGCCCGGGGGCGGGGGTCGCAGATACGCAGTATTTT
TRBV10-1,TRBJ2-7,NA,TRBD1,CASSESGTEPYEQYF,TGCGCCAGCAGTGAGTCCGGGACAGAGCCCTACGAGCAGTACTTC
TRBV4-3,TRBJ2-7,few,TRBD2,CASSQGGLAGESYEQYF,TGCGCCAGCAGCCAAGGAGGTCTAGCGGGAGAATCCTACGAGCAGTACTTC
TRBV4-3,TRBJ2-4,NA,NA,CASSLQGSKNIQYF,TGCGCCAGCAGCCTCCAGGGGAGCAAAAACATTCAGTACTTC
TRBV2,TRBJ2-7,NA,TRBD1,CASSWTGAYEQYF,TGTGCCAGCAGCTGGACAGGGGCCTACGAGCAGTACTTC
TRBV7-9,TRBJ1-5,NA,NA,CASMGPESNQPQHF,TGTGCCAGCATGGGCCCCGAAAGCAATCAGCCCCAGCATTTT
TRBV13,TRBJ2-1,NA,NA,CASSLLGAREQFF,TGTGCCAGCAGCTTATTGGGCGCCCGGGAGCAGTTCTTC
TRBV4-3,TRBJ1-2,NA,TRBD1,CASSRGQGNYGYTF,TGCGCCAGCAGCCGAGGACAGGGAAACTATGGCTACACCTTC
TRBV28,TRBJ2-7,NA,NA,CASSPALTGQYF,TGTGCCAGCAGCCCGGCCCTAACGGGACAGTACTTC
TRBV7-9,TRBJ2-7,NA,NA,CASSPNPLSTGPPTYEQYF,TGTGCCAGCAGCCCTAACCCCCTATCGACAGGTCCACCGACCTACGAGCAGTACTTC
TRBV15,TRBJ2-1,NA,NA,CATSRDRLVPYNEQFF,TGTGCCACCAGCAGAGATCGACTAGTTCCCTACAATGAGCAGTTCTTC
TRBV4-1,TRBJ2-5,NA,TRBD2,CASSQGLAGVLETQYF,TGCGCCAGCAGCCAGGGACTAGCGGGAGTTTTGGAGACCCAGTACTTC